This T cell receptor (beta chain) is from a study of Ad26.COV2.S vaccination and SARS-CoV-2 variants. Treatment noted: 19 received Ad26.COV2.S at low or high dose, single or two shots; roughly 5 received placebo; per-sample allocation not given. Sample collection was performed on day 63 after the first vaccine or placebo injection. This table comes from immunoSEQ multiplex PCR, and its TCRdb copy is limited to in-frame clones, with some not included. Of 250,000 or so clones listed, 87% were seen once; the top ten hold roughly 3%. V shed 6 bases and J 5 bases; nucleotides not matched to a gene: 14. This CDR3 contains 17 residues. Germline assignment: CDR1 MNHEY and CDR2 SVGEGT.

The clonotype originates from a person between 18 and 65 years old who received the Ad26.COV2.S COVID-19 vaccine or a placebo. Sequencing was performed on peripheral blood, taken in a trial of Ad26.COV2.S vaccine versus placebo. V gene TRBV6-2 or TRBV6-3 combines with J gene TRBJ2-3, with 10 bases lining up with TRBD1. CDR3 DNA: TGTGCCAGCAGCCCGGGACAGGGGAGGCCTGGAGGAGATACGCAGTATTTT. Protein product: CASSPGQGRPGGDTQYF.